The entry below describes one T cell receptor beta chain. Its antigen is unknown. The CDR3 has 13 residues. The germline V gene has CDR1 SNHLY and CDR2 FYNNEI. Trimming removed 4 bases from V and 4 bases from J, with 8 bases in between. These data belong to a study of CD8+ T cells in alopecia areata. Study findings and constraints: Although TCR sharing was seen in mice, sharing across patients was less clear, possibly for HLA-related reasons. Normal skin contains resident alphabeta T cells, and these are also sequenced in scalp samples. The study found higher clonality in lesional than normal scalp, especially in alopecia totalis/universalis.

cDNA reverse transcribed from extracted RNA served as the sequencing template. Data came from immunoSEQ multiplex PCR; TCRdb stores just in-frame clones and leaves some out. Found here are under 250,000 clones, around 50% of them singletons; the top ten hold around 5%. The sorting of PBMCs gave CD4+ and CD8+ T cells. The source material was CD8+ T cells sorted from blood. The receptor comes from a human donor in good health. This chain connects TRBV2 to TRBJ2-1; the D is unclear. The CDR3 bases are TGTGCCAGCAGTGGATTCAGTTACAATGAGCAGTTCTTC. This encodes CASSGFSYNEQFF.